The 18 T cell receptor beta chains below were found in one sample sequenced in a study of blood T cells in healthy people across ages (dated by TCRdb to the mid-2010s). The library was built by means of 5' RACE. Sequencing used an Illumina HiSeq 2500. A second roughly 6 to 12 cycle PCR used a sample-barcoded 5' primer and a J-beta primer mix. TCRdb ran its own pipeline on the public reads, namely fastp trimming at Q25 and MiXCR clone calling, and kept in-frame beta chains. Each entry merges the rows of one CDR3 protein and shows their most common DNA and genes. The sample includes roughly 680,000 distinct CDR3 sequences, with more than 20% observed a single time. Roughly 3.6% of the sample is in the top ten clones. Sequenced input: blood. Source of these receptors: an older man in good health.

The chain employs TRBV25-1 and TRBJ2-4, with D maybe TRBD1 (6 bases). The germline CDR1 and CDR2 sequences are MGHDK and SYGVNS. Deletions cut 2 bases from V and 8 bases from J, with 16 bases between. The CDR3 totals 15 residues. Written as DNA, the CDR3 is TGTGCCAGCAGTGAACCCGGGACAACGGCATACATTCAGTACTTC. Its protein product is CASSEPGTTAYIQYF.

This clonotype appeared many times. CDR3 nucleotide sequence: TGTGCCAGCAGACGGAGGAACACCATATATTTT. Residues: CASRRRNTIYF. The chain has TRBV2 and TRBJ1-3; D call uncertain. Germline CDR1 is SNHLY and CDR2 is FYNNEI. V was clipped by 6 bases and J by 7 bases, with 7 bases between them. The CDR3 covers 11 residues.

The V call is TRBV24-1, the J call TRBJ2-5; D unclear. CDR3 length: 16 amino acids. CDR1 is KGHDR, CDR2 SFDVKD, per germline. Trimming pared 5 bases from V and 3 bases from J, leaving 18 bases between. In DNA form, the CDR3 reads TGTGCCACCAGTGGTCCCCGGAGACATCGAAAAGAGACCCAGTACTTC. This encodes CATSGPRRHRKETQYF.

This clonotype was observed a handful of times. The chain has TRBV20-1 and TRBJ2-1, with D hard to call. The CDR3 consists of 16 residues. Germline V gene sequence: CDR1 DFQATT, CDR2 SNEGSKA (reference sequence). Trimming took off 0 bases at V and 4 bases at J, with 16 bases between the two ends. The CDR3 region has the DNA TGCAGTGCTAGAGAGGAAATAGGGTCATTGTACAATGAGCAGTTCTTC. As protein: CSAREEIGSLYNEQFF.

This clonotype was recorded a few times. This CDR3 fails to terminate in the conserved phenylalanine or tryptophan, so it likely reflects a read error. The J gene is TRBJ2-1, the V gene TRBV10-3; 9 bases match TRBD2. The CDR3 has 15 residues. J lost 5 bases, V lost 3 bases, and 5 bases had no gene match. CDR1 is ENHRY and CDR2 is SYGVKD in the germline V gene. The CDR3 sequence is CAISEITSGHNEQFS. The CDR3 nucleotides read TGTGCCATCAGTGAAATAACTAGCGGGCACAATGAGCAGTTCTCC.

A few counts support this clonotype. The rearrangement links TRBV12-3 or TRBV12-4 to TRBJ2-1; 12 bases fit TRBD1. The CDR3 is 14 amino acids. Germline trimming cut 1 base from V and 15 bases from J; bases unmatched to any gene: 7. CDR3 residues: CASSLVGTGGQRFF. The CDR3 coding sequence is TGTGCCAGCAGTTTAGTAGGGACAGGGGGCCAGAGGTTCTTC.

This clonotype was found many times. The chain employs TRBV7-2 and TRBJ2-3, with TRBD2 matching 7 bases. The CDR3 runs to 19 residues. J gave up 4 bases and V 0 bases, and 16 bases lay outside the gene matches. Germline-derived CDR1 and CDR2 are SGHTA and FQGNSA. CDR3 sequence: CASSLAPGGGAISADTQYF. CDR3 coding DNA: TGTGCCAGCAGCTTAGCCCCTGGGGGAGGGGCAATAAGCGCAGATACGCAGTATTTT.

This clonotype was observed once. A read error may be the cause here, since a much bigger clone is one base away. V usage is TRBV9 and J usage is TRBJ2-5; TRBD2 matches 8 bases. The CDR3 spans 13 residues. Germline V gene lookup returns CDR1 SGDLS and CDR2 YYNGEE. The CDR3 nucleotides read TGTGTCAGCAGCGTCAGCGGGAGCGAGACCCAGTACTTC. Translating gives CVSSVSGSETQYF.

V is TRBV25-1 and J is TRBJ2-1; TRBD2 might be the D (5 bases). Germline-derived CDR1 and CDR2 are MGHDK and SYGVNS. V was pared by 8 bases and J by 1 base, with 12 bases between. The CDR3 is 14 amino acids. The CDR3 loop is CASGRAGSYNEQFF. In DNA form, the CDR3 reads TGTGCCAGCGGGCGGGCGGGTTCCTACAATGAGCAGTTCTTC.

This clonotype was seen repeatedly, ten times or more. For the CDR3, the DNA is TGTGCCAGCTCACCTTCCGGGACTCCTTCCTACGAGCAGTACTTC. Protein product: CASSPSGTPSYEQYF. The chain combines TRBV18 with TRBJ2-7, with D maybe TRBD2 (6 bases). Trimming left V 3 bases short and J 1 base short, with 13 bases between. Germline V CDR1 and CDR2: KGHSH, LQKENI. The CDR3 totals 15 residues.

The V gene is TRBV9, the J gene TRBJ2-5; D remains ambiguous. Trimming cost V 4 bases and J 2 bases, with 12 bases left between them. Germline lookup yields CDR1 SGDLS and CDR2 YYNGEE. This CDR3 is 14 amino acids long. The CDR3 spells CASSLKDFQETQYF. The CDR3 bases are TGTGCCAGCAGCTTAAAGGATTTTCAAGAGACCCAGTACTTC.

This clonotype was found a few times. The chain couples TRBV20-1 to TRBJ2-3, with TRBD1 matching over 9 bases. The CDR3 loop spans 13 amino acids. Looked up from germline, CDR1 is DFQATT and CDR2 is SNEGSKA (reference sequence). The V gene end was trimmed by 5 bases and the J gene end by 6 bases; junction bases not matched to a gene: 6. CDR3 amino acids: CSAVTGGADTQYF. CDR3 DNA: TGCAGTGCTGTCACAGGGGGCGCGGATACGCAGTATTTT.

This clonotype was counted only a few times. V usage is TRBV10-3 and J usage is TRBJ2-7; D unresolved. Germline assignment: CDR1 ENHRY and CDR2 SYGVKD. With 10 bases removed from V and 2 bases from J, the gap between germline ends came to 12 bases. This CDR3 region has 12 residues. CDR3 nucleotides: TGTGCCACCGGGCCGCAAACCTACGAGCAGTACTTC. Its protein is CATGPQTYEQYF.

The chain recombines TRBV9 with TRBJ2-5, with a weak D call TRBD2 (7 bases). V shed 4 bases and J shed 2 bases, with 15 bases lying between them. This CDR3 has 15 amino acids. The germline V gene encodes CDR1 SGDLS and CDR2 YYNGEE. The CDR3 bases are TGTGCCAGCAGCAGAGGGGGAGGGATACAAGAGACCCAGTACTTC. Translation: CASSRGGGIQETQYF.

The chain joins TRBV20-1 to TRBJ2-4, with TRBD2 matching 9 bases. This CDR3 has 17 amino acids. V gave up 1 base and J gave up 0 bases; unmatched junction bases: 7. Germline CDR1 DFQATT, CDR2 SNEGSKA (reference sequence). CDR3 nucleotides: TGCAGTGCTAGAGGAAGGGCTAGCGGGACAGCCAAAAACATTCAGTACTTC. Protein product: CSARGRASGTAKNIQYF.

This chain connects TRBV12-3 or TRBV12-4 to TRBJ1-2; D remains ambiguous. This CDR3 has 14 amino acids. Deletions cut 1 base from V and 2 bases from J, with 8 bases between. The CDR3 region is CASSLGAGNYGYTF. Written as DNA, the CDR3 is TGTGCCAGCAGTTTAGGGGCAGGAAACTATGGCTACACCTTC.

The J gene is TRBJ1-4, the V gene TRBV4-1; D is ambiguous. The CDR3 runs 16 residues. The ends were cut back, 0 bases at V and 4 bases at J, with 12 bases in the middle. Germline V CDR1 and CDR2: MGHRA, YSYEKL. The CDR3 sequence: CASSQDFAVFNEKLFF. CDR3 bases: TGCGCCAGCAGCCAAGATTTCGCAGTGTTTAATGAAAAACTGTTTTTT.

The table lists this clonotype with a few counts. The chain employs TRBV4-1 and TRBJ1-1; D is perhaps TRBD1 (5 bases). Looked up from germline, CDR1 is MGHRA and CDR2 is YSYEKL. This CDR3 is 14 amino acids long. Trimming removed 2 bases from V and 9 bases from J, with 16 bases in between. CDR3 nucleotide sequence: TGCGCCAGCAGCCAAAGCGGGACGGGCGGGAAAGCTTTCTTT. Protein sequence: CASSQSGTGGKAFF.